This TCR beta chain emerged from a study of T cells in Graves' hyperthyroidism and ophthalmopathy. Study-wide findings and caveats: Blood held most thyroid clonotypes expanded above 0.001 frequency.

As concerns this clonotype: Its target is not known. A much larger clone is a single base away; this may be a read error.

Diagnosis rested on symptoms, serum thyroxine and TRAb, thyroid ultrasound, and orbital computed tomography. Regions amplified from RNA transcripts were the TCR beta CDR3 regions. The HTBI primer set served for first-round RT-PCR of the TCR CDR3. Using its own MiXCR run on the multiplex PCR reads, TCRdb lists one record per CDR3 protein. The sample lists around 620,000 distinct CDR3 sequences; roughly 17% were seen once. The V gene lost 4 bases and the J gene lost 12 bases, with 15 bases spanning the gap. The CDR3 loop spans 13 amino acids. Germline CDR1 MDHEN, CDR2 SYDVKM. This rearrangement joins TRBV28 to TRBJ1-4; D not certain. Sequencing used blood. The TCR originated in a woman in her 30s with Graves' hyperthyroidism. The DNA for the CDR3 is TGTGCCAGCAGTTCCCCCTACCTAAGGGAACTGTTTTTT. It codes for CASSSPYLRELFF. The entire variable domain, with the rest obtained from reference TRBV28 and TRBJ1-4, is as follows: DVKVTQSSRYLVKRTGEKVFLECVQDMDHENMFWYRQDPGLGLRLIYFSYDVKMKEKGDIPEGYSVSREKKERFSLILESASTNQTSMYLCASSSPYLRELFFGSGTQLSVL.